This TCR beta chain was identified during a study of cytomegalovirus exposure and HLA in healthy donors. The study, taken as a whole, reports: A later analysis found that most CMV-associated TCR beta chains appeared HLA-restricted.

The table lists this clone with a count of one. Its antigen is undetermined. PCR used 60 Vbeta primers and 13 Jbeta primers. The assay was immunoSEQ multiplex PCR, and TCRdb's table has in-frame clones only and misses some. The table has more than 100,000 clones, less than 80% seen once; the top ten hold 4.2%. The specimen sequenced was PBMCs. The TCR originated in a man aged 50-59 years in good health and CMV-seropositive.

The CDR3 region is CASSQDRGASSGNTIYF. The CDR3 DNA reads as TGTGCCAGCAGCCAAGATCGGGGAGCGAGCTCTGGAAACACCATATATTTT. V usage is TRBV4-2 and J usage is TRBJ1-3; D is unresolved. There are 17 residues in the CDR3. CDR1 is LGHNA, CDR2 YNFKEQ, per germline. V was shortened by 0 bases and J by 0 bases, with 12 bases between the two germline ends.